These 9 T cell receptor beta chains originate from one sample sequenced in a study of memory CD4+ T cells and cytomegalovirus serostatus. Libraries were prepared by immunoSEQ multiplex PCR; TCRdb keeps only in-frame clonotypes and omits some of them. This repertoire shows about 25,000 clones, about 81% found once; its top ten account for around 0.67%. The sort gate was single viable CD3+CD4+CD8-CD45RO+ cells for memory CD4+ T cells. The sequenced material came from memory CD4+ T cells from blood. Every receptor here comes from an adult in good health and CMV-seronegative.

The gene calls are TRBV18 and TRBJ1-4; possible D gene TRBD1, 5 bases. The germline V and J ends were trimmed by 3 bases and 5 bases, with 13 bases remaining between them. Looked up from germline, CDR1 is KGHSH and CDR2 is LQKENI. There are 15 residues in the CDR3. CDR3 sequence (DNA): TGTGCCAGCTCACCGAATGGGGCAGTGAATGAAAAACTGTTTTTT. It specifies CASSPNGAVNEKLFF.

The V gene is TRBV11-3, the J gene TRBJ2-1; 10 bases match TRBD2. Germline-derived CDR1 and CDR2 are SGHNT and YENEEA. Trimming at V came to 5 bases and at J to 4 bases, leaving 11 bases not matched to a gene. The CDR3 totals 17 residues. CDR3 sequence (DNA): TGTGCCAGCAGCCTGACTAGCGGGTCCCCTCTTTACAATGAGCAGTTCTTC. Translated, it gives CASSLTSGSPLYNEQFF. Supplemented by reference TRBV11-3 and TRBJ2-1, the full variable domain reads EAGVVQSPRYKIIEKKQPVAFWCNPISGHNTLYWYLQNLGQGPELLIRYENEEAVDDSQLPKDRFSAERLKGVDSTLKIQPAELGDSAVYLCASSLTSGSPLYNEQFFGPGTRLTVL.

V and J are TRBV11-3 and TRBJ2-7; D is tentatively TRBD1 or TRBD2 (5 bases each). Trimming stripped 2 bases from V and 4 bases from J, with 9 bases between. Germline CDR1 and CDR2: SGHNT and YENEEA. The CDR3 is 13 amino acids. In DNA form, the CDR3 reads TGTGCCAGCAGCTTATGGGGACGGTACGAGCAGTACTTC. Translating gives CASSLWGRYEQYF.

This chain links TRBV29-1 with TRBJ2-6, with D unclear. Trimming stripped 5 bases from V and 0 bases from J, with 5 bases between. The CDR3 is 13 residues long. Germline V lookup: CDR1 SQVTM, CDR2 ANQGSEA. The DNA for the CDR3 is TGCAGCGTTACGGACTCTGGGGCCAACGTCCTGACTTTC. It translates to CSVTDSGANVLTF.

The chain joins TRBV7-2 to TRBJ2-2; D call uncertain. The V end lost 5 bases, the J end lost 1 base, and 11 bases lay between the germline ends. Germline loops: CDR1 SGHTA, CDR2 FQGNSA. The CDR3 loop spans 15 amino acids. CDR3 protein: CASSPGRRNTGELFF. In DNA form, the CDR3 reads TGTGCCAGCAGCCCCGGCAGGAGGAACACCGGGGAGCTGTTTTTT.

The chain carries TRBV2 and TRBJ1-2; D unresolved. This CDR3 spans 12 amino acids. CDR1 and CDR2 (germline): SNHLY, FYNNEI. The V and J ends lost 7 bases and 4 bases respectively, with 10 bases between them. CDR3 nucleotides: TGTGCCAGCATGGCTTCGGCCTATGGCTACACCTTC. Protein product: CASMASAYGYTF. The whole variable domain, filled in from reference TRBV2 and TRBJ1-2, reads EPEVTQTPSHQVTQMGQEVILRCVPISNHLYFYWYRQILGQKVEFLVSFYNNEISEKSEIFDDQFSVERPDGSNFTLKIRSTKLEDSAMYFCASMASAYGYTFGSGTRLTVV.

This clone has only a few counts. The chain is built from TRBV30 and TRBJ1-2; TRBD1 aligns across 8 bases. The CDR3 is made up of 12 amino acids. Germline assignment: CDR1 GTSNPN and CDR2 SVGIG (reference sequence). V was clipped by 5 bases and J by 8 bases; unmatched bases: 7. The CDR3 nucleotides are TGTGCCTGGGCCCCAGGGGGCGGAGGCTACACCTTC. As protein: CAWAPGGGGYTF.

The chain carries TRBV9 and TRBJ2-7, with TRBD1 matching 7 bases. J gave up 5 bases and V 3 bases, and 14 bases lay outside the gene matches. Germline V gene sequence: CDR1 SGDLS, CDR2 YYNGEE. The length of the CDR3 is 16 residues. CDR3 loop: CASSALSTGLRDEQYF. In DNA form, the CDR3 reads TGTGCCAGCAGCGCCCTCTCGACAGGGCTGAGGGACGAGCAGTACTTC.

The V call is TRBV28, the J call TRBJ1-4; D gene ambiguous. Germline-derived CDR1 and CDR2 are MDHEN and SYDVKM. V lost 1 base, J lost 6 bases, and 9 bases lay in between. The CDR3 has 14 residues. The CDR3: CASSLSGVDEKLFF. In nucleotides, the CDR3 is TGTGCCAGCAGTTTATCCGGGGTTGATGAAAAACTGTTTTTT.